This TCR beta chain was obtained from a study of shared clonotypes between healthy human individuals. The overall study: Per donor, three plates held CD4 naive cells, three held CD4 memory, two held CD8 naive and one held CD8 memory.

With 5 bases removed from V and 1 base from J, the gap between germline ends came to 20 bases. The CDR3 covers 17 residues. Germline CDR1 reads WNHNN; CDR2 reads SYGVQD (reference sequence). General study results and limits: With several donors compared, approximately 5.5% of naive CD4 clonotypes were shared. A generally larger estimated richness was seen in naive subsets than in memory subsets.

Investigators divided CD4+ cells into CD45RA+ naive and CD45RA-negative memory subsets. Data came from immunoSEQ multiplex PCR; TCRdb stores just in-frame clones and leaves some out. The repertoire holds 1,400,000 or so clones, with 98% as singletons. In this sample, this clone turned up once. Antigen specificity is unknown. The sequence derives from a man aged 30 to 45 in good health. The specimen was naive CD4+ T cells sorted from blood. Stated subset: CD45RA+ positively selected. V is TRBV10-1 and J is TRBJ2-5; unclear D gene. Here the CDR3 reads CASSPHYPGRTQETQYF. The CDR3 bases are TGCGCCAGCAGTCCCCATTACCCCGGACGGACCCAAGAGACCCAGTACTTC.